What follows are 9 T cell receptor beta chains derived from one specimen sequenced in a study of blood T cell repertoires in COVID-19. Assay used: immunoSEQ multiplex PCR; TCRdb lists only in-frame clones, some missing. The sample yields fewer than 600,000 clones, 88% seen once. The sample taken for sequencing was PBMCs or T cells enriched from blood (not recorded which). The receptors originated from a woman between 40 and 55 years old who had recovered from COVID-19.

V usage is TRBV19 and J usage is TRBJ1-1; weak D call: TRBD1 (5 bases). The CDR3 contains 15 residues. Trimming removed 3 bases from V and 2 bases from J, with 13 bases in between. Germline V gives CDR1 LNHDA, CDR2 SQIVND (reference sequence). CDR3 region: CASSISATENTEAFF. CDR3 bases: TGTGCCAGTAGTATCTCTGCGACAGAAAACACTGAAGCTTTCTTT.

CDR3 in amino acids: CASSELFLSYNEQFF. The CDR3 region has the DNA TGTGCCAGCAGTGAACTATTCCTCTCCTACAATGAGCAGTTCTTC. The rearrangement uses TRBV2 and TRBJ2-1; D is ambiguous. Trimming removed 2 bases from V and 0 bases from J, with 8 bases in between. CDR1 SNHLY and CDR2 FYNNEI come from the germline V gene. The CDR3 extends over 15 amino acids. Together with reference TRBV2 and TRBJ2-1, the CDR3 gives the full variable domain: EPEVTQTPSHQVTQMGQEVILRCVPISNHLYFYWYRQILGQKVEFLVSFYNNEISEKSEIFDDQFSVERPDGSNFTLKIRSTKLEDSAMYFCASSELFLSYNEQFFGPGTRLTVL.

Worth noting for this clone: The sample holds other DNA sequences that translate to the same CDR3. The rearrangement joins TRBV9 to TRBJ2-1, with D tentatively TRBD2 (6 bases). The CDR3 extends over 13 amino acids. Per the germline V gene, CDR1 is SGDLS and CDR2 is YYNGEE. Trimming shortened V by 0 bases and J by 6 bases, and 7 bases separated the two germline ends. CDR3 sequence: CASSVGGGNEQFF. The CDR3 DNA reads as TGTGCCAGCAGCGTAGGGGGAGGCAATGAGCAGTTCTTC.

The J gene is TRBJ2-5, the V gene TRBV6-2 or TRBV6-3; 9 nucleotides agree with TRBD2. The CDR3 runs 15 residues. J was trimmed by 3 bases and V by 4 bases; bases with no gene match: 6. Germline CDR1 reads MNHEY; CDR2 reads SVGEGT. CDR3 protein: CASSSPSSGKETQYF. CDR3 DNA: TGTGCCAGCAGTTCCCCTTCTAGCGGGAAAGAGACCCAGTACTTC.

The chain employs TRBV10-1 and TRBJ2-7, with 8 bases that match TRBD1. Unmatched junction bases numbered 7, after V lost 5 bases and J lost 1 base. Per germline, CDR1 WNHNN and CDR2 SYGVQD (reference sequence). The CDR3 covers 15 residues. The CDR3 DNA follows: TGCGCCAGCAGTACAGGACAGGGACTTTCCTACGAGCAGTACTTC. This codes for CASSTGQGLSYEQYF.

The count of this clone is one. This rearrangement joins TRBV5-1 to TRBJ1-1, with TRBD1 matching 8 bases. CDR1 and CDR2 (germline): SGHRS, YFSETQ. After removal of 1 base from V and 6 bases from J, the junction contained 8 bases not matched to a gene. The CDR3 sequence is 15 residues long. The CDR3 here is CASSLYSGGASEAFF. The CDR3 region has the DNA TGCGCCAGCAGCTTGTATTCAGGGGGCGCCTCTGAAGCTTTCTTT. Full variable domain (outside the CDR3, taken from reference TRBV5-1 and TRBJ1-1): KAGVTQTPRYLIKTRGQQVTLSCSPISGHRSVSWYQQTPGQGLQFLFEYFSETQRNKGNFPGRFSGRQFSNSRSEMNVSTLELGDSALYLCASSLYSGGASEAFFGQGTRLTVV.

The gene calls are TRBV7-8 and TRBJ2-1; D is perhaps TRBD2 (5 bases). This CDR3 spans 12 amino acids. The germline CDR1 and CDR2 sequences are SGHVS and FQNEAQ. Trimming left V 5 bases short and J 7 bases short, with 9 bases between. The CDR3 sequence: CASSLSGNEQFF. The CDR3 coding sequence is TGTGCCAGCAGCCTTTCGGGGAATGAGCAGTTCTTC.

The chain couples TRBV7-8 to TRBJ2-1; no definite D call. The CDR3 covers 14 residues. Trimming took off 8 bases at V and 4 bases at J, with 15 bases between the two ends. Germline CDR1 and CDR2: SGHVS and FQNEAQ. CDR3 protein: CASEKYYEYNEQFF. CDR3 DNA: TGTGCCAGCGAGAAGTATTATGAGTACAATGAGCAGTTCTTC.

This clone was found once. The genes are TRBV12-3 or TRBV12-4 and TRBJ2-7, with D perhaps matching TRBD2 (5 bases). V was pared by 6 bases and J by 3 bases, with 12 bases between. The CDR3 is 13 amino acids. CDR3: CASSEAVFYEQYF. CDR3 coding DNA: TGTGCCAGCAGCGAAGCGGTTTTCTACGAGCAGTACTTC.